This T cell receptor (beta chain) was captured in a study of T cells after yellow fever vaccination (dated by TCRdb to about 2019). About the study as a whole: The SMART-Seq v4 Ultra Low Input RNA kit was used to prepare libraries from fractions with low cell numbers. The cohort comprised two healthy male donors, one aged 18 to 30 and one aged 30 to 40 years. To follow T-cell clones before and after primary and booster YFV17D yellow fever vaccination, bulk TCR alpha and beta repertoires were sequenced over time. Blood was collected at multiple timepoints before and after primary and secondary immunization, and bulk PBMC replicates and cell subsets were isolated. Beyond this particular receptor, the publication reports: A small fraction of clonotypes showed up in both the CD4 and CD8 compartments, probably as a result of convergent recombination. After the booster, most clones that had expanded after primary vaccination were detected again (nearly 98% of CD4 and around 88% of CD8), suggesting broad maintenance of memory. Because abundant contaminating clonotypes from the bulk population could be contained in FACS-sorted repertoires, computational filtering was required. Only a couple of donors were included in the study, so the extent to which the findings can be generalized is limited. Compared with the primary T-cell response, the secondary T-cell response was faster but weaker, reaching its peak on day 5 rather than on day 15.

In the germline V gene, CDR1 corresponds to MNHEY and CDR2 to SVGAGI. V is clipped by 2 bases and J by 0 bases, and the sequence between their germline boundaries is 9 bases long. The CDR3 measures 15 amino acids from cysteine to phenylalanine. The sequence is cut down to CDR3 DNA, 45 bases in frame from base 1. TCR cDNA was synthesized by 5'RACE template switching, which introduced a universal primer site and unique molecular identifiers. cDNA synthesis was primed from both the TCR alpha and TCR beta constant segments. Libraries were amplified in two PCR steps, with sample barcodes and sequencing adapters added in the second step. Sequencing of libraries was done on Illumina HiSeq 2500 (2x100 bp) or NovaSeq (2x150 bp). The authors' analysis ran thus. Demultiplexing of reads and collapsing into UMI consensus sequences were performed with MIGEC, and V(D)J alignment was carried out with MiXCR. Clonotypes responding to the vaccine were identified with edgeR on replicate PBMC samples, with the criteria of FDR below 0.01 and a log2 fold change above 5 up to day 15. CD4 or CD8 identity was assigned to each bulk clonotype according to whether the clonotype was present at higher abundance in the sequenced CD4 repertoire or the sequenced CD8 repertoire. TCRdb ran its own pipeline on the public reads, namely fastp trimming at Q25 and MiXCR clone calling, and kept in-frame beta chains. Every distinct CDR3 protein forms one entry, paired with its most common genes and DNA. The V and J calls follow TCRdb's processing rather than the paper's. For this sample there are tens of thousands of distinct CDR3 sequences; less than 9% appear just once. The ten top clones hold roughly 31% of the sample.

This clonotype was seen repeatedly, ten times or more. What this receptor recognizes is not known. It has no much larger one-base neighbor in the sample; base qualities were not kept. The treatment or condition label here, explained by the study, means: live attenuated yellow fever vaccine strain. PBMCs were isolated from peripheral blood using a standard Ficoll-Paque protocol. Dynabeads CD4 and CD8 positive selection kits were used to isolate CD4 and CD8 T-cell fractions. TriZol was used to extract RNA from bulk PBMCs, CD4 and CD8 fractions, and dextramer-positive and dextramer-negative fractions. Recombination connected TRBV6-5 to TRBJ2-3, with the D gene call left open. This specimen consisted of CD8+ T cells sorted from PBMCs, obtained roughly 15 days after the first yellow fever vaccination. The receptor was isolated from a man aged 18 to 35 who received the YFV17D yellow fever vaccine. The DNA reads TGTGCCAGCAGTTACCAGGAGATAAGCACAGATACGCAGTATTTT. It encodes CASSYQEISTDTQYF.